The present TCR beta chain was sequenced within a study of neoadjuvant anti-PD-1 for oral cavity cancer. Study background: Non-progressing patients received a fourth nivolumab dose near day 43, then surgery on days 50-56.

Germline V gene lookup returns CDR1 SGHRS and CDR2 YFSETQ. The germline V and J ends were trimmed by 4 bases and 4 bases, with 17 bases remaining between them. CDR3 length: 15 amino acids. The method was immunoSEQ multiplex PCR; TCRdb's version includes in-frame clones alone and lacks a portion of them. Here the sample spans about 8,000 clones, 70% being singletons. Study conclusions and caveats: PBMC Gini-index clonality exceeded responders' in non-responders post-nivolumab.

This clone was recorded a few times. The antigen remains undetermined. Time point here: after neoadjuvant nivolumab, at surgical resection. Stage II-IVA oral cavity squamous cell carcinoma was new and untreated by systemic or radiation therapy. The starting material was PBMCs, obtained after nivolumab (anti-PD-1) treatment. The V call is TRBV5-1, the J call TRBJ2-5, with D maybe TRBD1 (6 bases). This TCR was sampled from a person aged 35 to 85 with oral cavity squamous cell carcinoma. In DNA, the CDR3 is TGCGCCAGCAGCCCCCTGGGGGCCCTCCCAGAGACCCAGTACTTC. Its protein product is CASSPLGALPETQYF. Combining the CDR3 with reference TRBV5-1 and TRBJ2-5 gives the whole variable domain KAGVTQTPRYLIKTRGQQVTLSCSPISGHRSVSWYQQTPGQGLQFLFEYFSETQRNKGNFPGRFSGRQFSNSRSEMNVSTLELGDSALYLCASSPLGALPETQYFGPGTRLLVL.